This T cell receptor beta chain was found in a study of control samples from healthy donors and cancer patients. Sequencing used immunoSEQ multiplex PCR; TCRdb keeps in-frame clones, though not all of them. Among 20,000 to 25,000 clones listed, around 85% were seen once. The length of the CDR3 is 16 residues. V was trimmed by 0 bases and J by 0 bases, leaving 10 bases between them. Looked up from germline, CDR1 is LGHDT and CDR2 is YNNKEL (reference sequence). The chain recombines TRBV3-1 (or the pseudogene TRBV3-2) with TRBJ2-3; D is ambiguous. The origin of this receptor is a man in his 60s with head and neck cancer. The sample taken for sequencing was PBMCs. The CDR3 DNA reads TGTGCCAGCAGCCAAGACGGGCTACCCAGCACAGATACGCAGTATTTT. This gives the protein CASSQDGLPSTDTQYF.